This T cell receptor (beta chain) was captured by sequencing in a study of response to subunit inactivated influenza vaccine. Points from the study as a whole: The authors offered the suggestion that each seasonal influenza vaccination recruits few new T cells.

This clonotype has just a few counts. Its antigen is as yet unknown. TCRdb analysed the RT-PCR reads with MiXCR anew, one entry per CDR3 protein. The table lists fewer than 800,000 distinct CDR3 sequences, around a sixth of them singletons. Trimming cost V 1 base and J 7 bases; bases outside gene matches: 10. The CDR3 has 15 amino acids. Germline V gives CDR1 LNHNV, CDR2 YYDKDF (reference sequence). The rearrangement joins TRBV15 to TRBJ2-7; 7 positions match TRBD1. The TCR originated in a man aged 45-65 years who received an inactivated influenza vaccine. Sample: PBMCs from blood, taken approximately 12 days after vaccination. The CDR3 protein is CATSRAGTVLREQYF. The CDR3 DNA reads TGTGCCACCAGCAGAGCTGGGACAGTCCTACGAGAGCAGTACTTC.